These 3 T cell receptor beta chains originate from one sample sequenced in a study of regulatory T cells in long-lasting Graves disease (dated by TCRdb to the early 2020s). The sample's time point label, decoded: persistent/refractory GD, antithyroid drugs over 5 years with positive TRAb. For both TCR sequencing and RNA sequencing, RNA was extracted from PBMCs using TRIzol. Libraries were prepared through multiplex PCR. TCRdb lists the instrument as Illumina HiSeq 4000. To build TCR beta libraries, CDR3 regions were amplified by Arm-PCR using iRepertoire HTBI primers. The public reads were quality trimmed at Q25 with fastp and then assembled into clones with MiXCR by TCRdb, keeping productive beta chains. Each CDR3 protein gets just one entry, which takes the most common genes and DNA from the rows behind it. The sample table contains some 330,000 distinct CDR3 sequences; only one count was recorded for roughly 25% of them. The top ten hold about 29% of the sample.

The sample was peripheral blood mononuclear cells (PBMCs), taken when the disease was refractory, from a patient treated with antithyroid drugs. The receptors shown here come from a woman aged 40 to 50 with Graves disease. Donor details come from another sample of the same person, matched by shared clones.

The chain joins TRBV20-1 to TRBJ2-1, with 12 nucleotides matching TRBD2. V lost 2 bases to trimming and J lost 6 bases; unmatched junction nucleotides: 5. The germline CDR1 and CDR2 sequences are DFQATT and SNEGSKA (reference sequence). There are 15 residues in the CDR3. CDR3 loop: CSARSGLAGPNEQFF. The DNA of the CDR3 is TGCAGTGCTAGATCAGGACTAGCGGGGCCCAATGAGCAGTTCTTC.

This clonotype was counted many times. The chain combines TRBV29-1 with TRBJ2-7; weak D call: TRBD2 (5 bases). The V gene lost 7 bases and the J gene lost 7 bases, with 17 bases spanning the gap. This CDR3 region has 12 residues. Germline CDR1 reads SQVTM; CDR2 reads ANQGSEA. CDR3 DNA sequence: TGCAGCGGGGCAAACAGCGGTAGTGAGCAGTACTTC. It is translated as CSGANSGSEQYF.

This clonotype was detected many times. V gene TRBV2 combines with J gene TRBJ2-2; 8 bases map to TRBD2. The CDR3 totals 15 residues. Germline CDR1 and CDR2: SNHLY and FYNNEI. The ends lost 7 bases at V and 8 bases at J; junction bases unmatched: 12. The CDR3 is CASIGSGIRWGELFF. As DNA, the CDR3 is TGTGCCAGCATTGGTAGCGGGATACGTTGGGGGGAGCTGTTTTTT.